One and the same sample provided the 26 T cell receptor beta chains below, sequenced in a study of blood T cell repertoires in COVID-19. Assay: immunoSEQ multiplex PCR; the TCRdb copy retains only in-frame clones and omits some. The sample contains over 120,000 clones, over 80% of which appear only once. The sequencing sample was made of peripheral blood. These TCRs come from a woman aged 45-65 years with acute or convalescent COVID-19.

This clone appeared a few times. The chain employs TRBV7-9 and TRBJ2-7, with D tentatively TRBD1 (6 bases). Looked up from germline, CDR1 is SEHNR and CDR2 is FQNEAQ (reference sequence). V lost 3 bases and J 5 bases, leaving 11 bases between the germline ends. This CDR3 spans 13 amino acids. CDR3 bases: TGTGCCAGCAGCTTCACCCAGGGGAACGAGCAGTACTTC. Its protein is CASSFTQGNEQYF.

The chain has TRBV18 and TRBJ2-7; D not resolved. V lost 4 bases and J 13 bases, leaving 14 bases between the germline ends. The CDR3 covers 11 residues. The germline gives CDR1 KGHSH, CDR2 LQKENI. In DNA form, the CDR3 reads TGTGCCAGCTCACGCGGCGAGGCCTATTACTTC. This codes for CASSRGEAYYF.

The chain links TRBV5-8 to TRBJ1-6; 7 nucleotides agree with TRBD1. Germline CDR1 SGHTS, CDR2 YDEGEE. The CDR3 is 13 amino acids. J gave up 4 bases and V 6 bases, and 1 base lay outside the gene matches. The CDR3 reads CASNRGYNSPLHF. The CDR3, as DNA: TGTGCCAGCAACAGGGGTTATAATTCACCCCTCCACTTT.

Only one count was recorded for this clone. This chain connects TRBV2 to TRBJ2-5; weak D call: TRBD2 (6 bases). V was pared by 4 bases and J by 4 bases, with 13 bases between. The CDR3 length is 14 residues. Looked up from germline, CDR1 is SNHLY and CDR2 is FYNNEI. DNA for the CDR3: TGTGCCAGCAGTGCCAGGGCCGGGGGAGAGACCCAGTACTTC. Amino acid sequence: CASSARAGGETQYF. The complete variable domain, with remaining parts taken from reference TRBV2 and TRBJ2-5, reads EPEVTQTPSHQVTQMGQEVILRCVPISNHLYFYWYRQILGQKVEFLVSFYNNEISEKSEIFDDQFSVERPDGSNFTLKIRSTKLEDSAMYFCASSARAGGETQYFGPGTRLLVL.

This clone was seen a handful of times. The gene calls are TRBV12-5 and TRBJ1-5; D uncertain. V lost 3 bases and J lost 0, with 12 bases in between. CDR1 is LGHNT, CDR2 FRNRAP, per germline. This CDR3 comprises 16 residues. DNA for the CDR3: TGTGCTAGTGGTTTATTTCCCCAGAATAGCAATCAGCCCCAGCATTTT. As protein: CASGLFPQNSNQPQHF.

The chain uses TRBV10-3 and TRBJ2-4; TRBD1 matches 10 bases. The J segment lost 0 bases and the V segment lost 6 bases, leaving 5 bases of the junction unmatched. This CDR3 spans 16 amino acids. CDR1 and CDR2 from the germline V gene are ENHRY and SYGVKD. CDR3 DNA sequence: TGTGCCATCAGCAGGACAGGGGGGCTAGCCAAAAACATTCAGTACTTC. Translation gives CAISRTGGLAKNIQYF.

J is TRBJ2-3 and V is TRBV7-2; 13 bases are shared with TRBD2. V lost 4 bases, J lost 5 bases, and 6 bases stayed unmatched. This CDR3 is built from 16 residues. Germline values: CDR1 SGHTA, CDR2 FQGNSA. CDR3 sequence: CASSYRLAGGLDTQYF. As DNA, the CDR3 is TGTGCCAGCAGCTATAGACTAGCGGGAGGATTAGATACGCAGTATTTT.

Points on this clone: One junction end does not reproduce the germline sequence, and a read error may be involved. V usage is TRBV9 and J usage is TRBJ1-1; the match to TRBD1 covers 10 bases. The CDR3 is 17 amino acids. Germline-derived CDR1 and CDR2 are SGDLS and YYNGEE. The CDR3 DNA reads TGTGCCAGCACCGTAGGTCTCGGGACAGGGGCTAACACTGAAGCTTTCTTT. This encodes CASTVGLGTGANTEAFF.

The chain carries TRBV7-3 and TRBJ2-7; a weak D match, TRBD2 (6 bases). Germline V gene data show CDR1 as SGHTA and CDR2 as FQGTGA. The CDR3 spans 14 residues. The V gene lost 1 base and the J gene lost 7 bases, with 14 bases spanning the gap. DNA for the CDR3: TGTGCCAGCAGCTTAAGCTACCTGGCGGGGGAGCAGTACTTC. It is translated as CASSLSYLAGEQYF.

The chain is built from TRBV7-9 and TRBJ2-7; TRBD2 agrees at 7 bases. Germline CDR1 and CDR2: SEHNR and FQNEAQ (reference sequence). This CDR3 spans 13 amino acids. V was pared by 5 bases and J by 3 bases, with 4 bases of the junction left unmatched. CDR3 nucleotides: TGTGCCAGCAGCCGGCCGGGGGGCTACGAGCAGTACTTC. Protein sequence: CASSRPGGYEQYF.

J is TRBJ2-7 and V is TRBV14; D is possibly TRBD1 (6 bases). V lost 0 bases, J lost 3 bases, and 24 bases lay in between. The CDR3 covers 19 residues. Germline-derived CDR1 and CDR2 are SGHDN and FVKESK. Here the CDR3 DNA reads TGTGCCAGCAGCCAAGATAGGCCCGATACAGGGCCTGCTCTCTACGAGCAGTACTTC. It codes for CASSQDRPDTGPALYEQYF.

This chain connects TRBV3-1 (or the pseudogene TRBV3-2) to TRBJ1-4; 7 positions agree with TRBD1. The CDR3 extends over 14 amino acids. Germline V gives CDR1 LGHDT, CDR2 YNNKEL (reference sequence). Losses at the gene ends were 3 bases for V and 4 bases for J; bases not matched to a gene: 2. The CDR3 loop reads CASSQGQINEKLFF. DNA of the CDR3: TGTGCCAGCAGCCAGGGACAGATTAATGAAAAACTGTTTTTT.

This clone has more than one count but fewer than ten. This sequence joins TRBV4-1 and TRBJ2-2; weak D call: TRBD1 (6 bases). V was pared by 3 bases and J by 6 bases, with 17 bases between. CDR3 length equals 16 residues. Germline V gene data show CDR1 as MGHRA and CDR2 as YSYEKL. This CDR3 is CASSQPQGRQSGELFF. In nucleotides, the CDR3 is TGCGCCAGCAGCCAGCCACAGGGACGACAGTCCGGGGAGCTGTTTTTT.

The CDR3 sequence is CASSYGGSLYGYTF. The CDR3 DNA reads TGTGCCAGCAGTTATGGAGGCAGCCTCTATGGCTACACCTTC. The chain joins TRBV6-5 to TRBJ1-2; no definite D call. The CDR3 runs to 14 residues. Looked up from germline, CDR1 is MNHEY and CDR2 is SVGAGI. Trimming pared 3 bases from V and 4 bases from J, leaving 12 bases between.

This chain joins TRBV6-6 and TRBJ2-7; D might be TRBD1 (5 bases). Looked up from germline, CDR1 is MNHNY and CDR2 is SVGAGI (reference sequence). This CDR3 has 14 residues. The germline V and J ends were trimmed by 6 bases and 5 bases, with 17 bases remaining between them. CDR3 in amino acids: CASRTAAGSHEQYF. CDR3 DNA: TGTGCCAGCAGGACGGCGGCAGGGTCCCACGAGCAGTACTTC.

The chain is built from TRBV30 and TRBJ2-1, with no clear D. The CDR3 totals 12 residues. CDR1 and CDR2 (germline): GTSNPN, SVGIG (reference sequence). V was clipped by 3 bases and J by 10 bases, with 13 bases between them. The CDR3 nucleotides are TGTGCCTGGAGGGATAGCTTCATCGAGCAGTTCTTC. Translating gives CAWRDSFIEQFF.

The sample holds one count of this clone. V usage is TRBV7-3 and J usage is TRBJ1-6; D is perhaps TRBD1 (5 bases). The CDR3 extends over 14 amino acids. Trimming stripped 5 bases from V and 7 bases from J, with 12 bases between. Looked up from germline, CDR1 is SGHTA and CDR2 is FQGTGA. CDR3 sequence: CASSPGYTNSPLHF. The CDR3 coding sequence is TGTGCCAGCAGCCCAGGGTATACGAATTCACCCCTCCACTTT. Full variable domain (rest looked up from reference TRBV7-3 and TRBJ1-6): GAGVSQTPSNKVTEKGKYVELRCDPISGHTALYWYRQSLGQGPEFLIYFQGTGAADDSGLPNDRFFAVRPEGSVSTLKIQRTERGDSAVYLCASSPGYTNSPLHFGNGTRLTVT.

CDR3 residues: CASSEQGAMNTEAFF. CDR3 DNA: TGTGCCAGCAGTGAGCAGGGGGCCATGAACACTGAAGCTTTCTTT. The chain couples TRBV2 to TRBJ1-1, with 8 nucleotides matching TRBD1. The V segment lost 3 bases and the J segment 0 bases; nucleotides outside the gene matches: 3. Germline V gene sequence: CDR1 SNHLY, CDR2 FYNNEI. This CDR3 is 15 amino acids long.

This clone showed up just once. V gene TRBV4-2 combines with J gene TRBJ1-1; D not resolved. V dropped 0 bases and J dropped 2 bases, with 10 bases sitting between them. CDR3 length: 15 amino acids. Germline CDR1 and CDR2: LGHNA and YNFKEQ. This CDR3 is CASSQDPEGNTEAFF. The CDR3 nucleotides read TGTGCCAGCAGCCAAGATCCGGAGGGAAACACTGAAGCTTTCTTT.

CDR3 in DNA: TGTGCCAGCAGCTTGAAAGAGGGAGCTTTCTTT. As protein: CASSLKEGAFF. The chain recombines TRBV5-5 with TRBJ1-1; D remains ambiguous. V lost 1 base and J 10 bases, leaving 8 bases between the germline ends. The CDR3 loop spans 11 amino acids. The germline V gene encodes CDR1 SGHKS and CDR2 YYEKEE (reference sequence).

This clone was observed once. V usage is TRBV7-8 and J usage is TRBJ1-2; D possibly corresponds to TRBD1 (6 bases). CDR3 length: 15 amino acids. Trimming removed 5 bases from V and 5 bases from J, with 18 bases in between. Per the germline V gene, CDR1 is SGHVS and CDR2 is FQNEAQ. The CDR3 region is CASSPGQDRSYGYTF. The CDR3 DNA follows: TGTGCCAGCAGCCCAGGACAAGACAGGAGTTATGGCTACACCTTC. The entire variable domain, with the rest obtained from reference TRBV7-8 and TRBJ1-2, is as follows: GAGVSQSPRYKVAKRGQDVALRCDPISGHVSLFWYQQALGQGPEFLTYFQNEAQLDKSGLPSDRFFAERPEGSVSTLKIQRTQQEDSAVYLCASSPGQDRSYGYTFGSGTRLTVV.

The rearrangement uses TRBV1 and TRBJ1-6; the table gives TRBD1 as D, unverified against the DNA. TRBV1 is recorded as a pseudogene. The CDR3 is 15 residues long. The CDR3 bases are TGCACCAGCAGCCAAGATAGGGGCACCCGCTTGCCCCTCCACTTT. This gives the protein CTSSQDRGTRLPLHF.

The sample holds a few counts of this clone. This sequence joins TRBV18 and TRBJ1-5; 10 bases agree with TRBD1. The CDR3 length is 17 residues. Germline lookup yields CDR1 KGHSH and CDR2 LQKENI. V shed 5 bases and J 2 bases; nucleotides not matched to a gene: 9. CDR3 in DNA: TGTGCCAGCTCAACCGGGACAGGGGTTCGTCGCAATCAGCCCCAGCATTTT. This sequence encodes CASSTGTGVRRNQPQHF.

This clone has a handful of counts. This chain links TRBV6-2 or TRBV6-3 with TRBJ1-2; no definite D call. Germline CDR1 reads MNHEY; CDR2 reads SVGEGT. Trimming pared 2 bases from V and 3 bases from J, leaving 7 bases between. The CDR3 extends over 13 amino acids. The CDR3 loop reads CASSYGGDYGYTF. CDR3 bases: TGTGCCAGCAGTTACGGCGGGGACTATGGCTACACCTTC.

This clone was seen a few times. The chain joins TRBV6-6 to TRBJ2-2, with 11 bases matching TRBD2. The CDR3 runs 17 residues. Germline values: CDR1 MNHNY, CDR2 SVGAGI (reference sequence). The junction had 12 bases not matched to a gene; V was cut back by 5 bases and J by 7 bases. The CDR3 region has the DNA TGTGCCAGCAGTCCCCGAGTAGCGGGAGGGCCTGGCGGGGAGCTGTTTTTT. Its protein product is CASSPRVAGGPGGELFF.

V usage is TRBV9 and J usage is TRBJ1-2, with a weak D call TRBD1 (5 bases). CDR3 length: 15 amino acids. V gave up 0 bases and J gave up 4 bases, with 13 bases separating them. Germline CDR1 reads SGDLS; CDR2 reads YYNGEE. Written as DNA, the CDR3 is TGTGCCAGCAGCGTAGAGGGAAGGGGTGCCTATGGCTACACCTTC. Translation: CASSVEGRGAYGYTF.